A single sample is the source of the 20 T cell receptor beta chains below, sequenced in a study of T-cell reconstitution after alpha-beta-depleted transplantation in children. A TCRbeta library incorporating unique molecular identifiers was prepared. MiXCR was run by TCRdb on the PCR reads, yielding one entry per CDR3 protein. The sample has about 350,000 distinct CDR3 sequences; roughly 15% are singletons. The specimen comprised PBMCs, mostly from graft donor cells, sampled 360 days after TCRalphabeta/CD19-depleted stem cell transplant. The receptor source for this set is a male patient aged 2-10 years who had a stem cell transplant for acute lymphoblastic leukemia, so the T cells may come from the graft donor.

This clonotype was observed a few times. The J gene is TRBJ1-2, the V gene TRBV6-5; D is undetermined. Germline V gene sequence: CDR1 MNHEY, CDR2 SVGAGI. Trimming took 0 bases from V and 3 from J, leaving 14 bases between them. CDR3 length: 16 amino acids. The CDR3 is CASSYSRVSAYYGYTF. The CDR3 coding sequence is TGTGCCAGCAGTTACTCTCGAGTCTCAGCTTACTATGGCTACACCTTC.

There are many counts of this clonotype. The V and J genes are TRBV7-2 and TRBJ1-5; 8 positions match TRBD1. CDR1 is SGHTA and CDR2 is FQGNSA in the germline V gene. The CDR3 runs to 16 residues. V lost 1 base to trimming and J lost 5 bases; unmatched junction nucleotides: 7. The DNA for the CDR3 is TGTGCCAGCAGCTTAGGGGCTGACAGGGGTTATCAGCCCCAGCATTTT. Translating gives CASSLGADRGYQPQHF.

This sequence joins TRBV28 and TRBJ2-7; tentatively, D is TRBD1 or TRBD2 (5 bases each). With 8 bases removed from V and 3 bases from J, the gap between germline ends came to 8 bases. In germline, CDR1 is MDHEN, CDR2 SYDVKM. The CDR3 length is 11 residues. This CDR3 is CASGTNYEQYF. The CDR3 DNA is TGTGCCAGCGGGACGAACTACGAGCAGTACTTC.

The chain joins TRBV5-4 to TRBJ2-1, with D possibly being TRBD2 (6 bases). The CDR3 has 15 amino acids. The V end lost 3 bases, the J end lost 6 bases, and 16 bases lay between the germline ends. The germline gives CDR1 SGHNT, CDR2 YYREEE (reference sequence). DNA of the CDR3: TGTGCCAGCAGCTCACCCACGACTAGTACCAATGAGCAGTTCTTC. Amino acids: CASSSPTTSTNEQFF.

This clonotype showed up many times. CDR3 in amino acids: CASILSGGYHEQYF. CDR3 DNA: TGCGCCAGCATCCTGAGCGGGGGCTACCACGAGCAGTACTTC. The chain couples TRBV10-2 to TRBJ2-7, with 8 bases fitting TRBD2. Germline V gene data show CDR1 as WSHSY and CDR2 as SAAADI. The length of the CDR3 is 14 residues. Trimming took 7 bases from V and 5 from J; bases not matched to a gene: 10.

The chain combines TRBV11-2 with TRBJ2-7, with D uncertain. V was cut by 1 base and J by 4 bases, with 5 bases left in between. The CDR3 length is 12 residues. Germline CDR1 reads SGHAT; CDR2 reads FQNNGV. The CDR3 region has the DNA TGTGCCAGCAGCTTAGGCAATTACGAGCAGTACTTC. It codes for CASSLGNYEQYF.

This clonotype was recorded a few times. The gene calls are TRBV6-5 and TRBJ2-1, with D possibly being TRBD1 (5 bases). Germline CDR1 is MNHEY and CDR2 is SVGAGI. The CDR3 has 14 residues. V lost 4 bases, J lost 6 bases, and 13 bases lay in between. The CDR3 DNA reads TGTGCCAGCAGTTTTACAGGTTGGGGCAATGAGCAGTTCTTC. This encodes CASSFTGWGNEQFF.

This clonotype appeared many times. In DNA form, the CDR3 reads TGCAGTGTGTCGAGAGGGCGACCCTACGAGCAGTACTTC. Its translation is CSVSRGRPYEQYF. This chain joins TRBV20-1 and TRBJ2-7, with TRBD2 as a possible D gene (5 bases). Germline V gene lookup returns CDR1 DFQATT and CDR2 SNEGSKA (reference sequence). Trimming cost V 7 bases and J 2 bases, with 15 bases left between them. The CDR3 runs to 13 residues.

CDR3 sequence: CAISESDYSGFPTNEKLFF. In DNA, the CDR3 is TGTGCCATCAGTGAGTCGGATTATTCAGGGTTCCCAACTAATGAAAAACTGTTTTTT. The V call is TRBV10-3, the J call TRBJ1-4, with D possibly TRBD1 on 5 matching bases. The V gene's germline CDR1 is ENHRY and CDR2 SYGVKD. CDR3 length equals 19 residues. The V end lost 0 bases, the J end lost 0 bases, and 17 bases lay between the germline ends.

Concerning this clonotype: One junction end disagrees with the germline gene, perhaps due to a read error. This sequence joins TRBV7-7 and TRBJ2-7, with TRBD1 as a possible D gene (6 bases). CDR3 length: 13 amino acids. Germline loops: CDR1 SSHAT, CDR2 FNYEAQ (reference sequence). The chain's CDR3 is CASSLAQGNEQYF. For the CDR3, the DNA is TGTGCTAGCAGCTTGGCACAGGGCAACGAGCAGTACTTC.

The chain carries TRBV9 and TRBJ2-1; D is possibly TRBD2 (5 bases). Germline values: CDR1 SGDLS, CDR2 YYNGEE. The CDR3 totals 15 residues. V lost 0 bases, J lost 6 bases, and 13 bases lay in between. CDR3 nucleotide sequence: TGTGCCAGCAGCGTAGCGGTAGGACTTCGCAATGAGCAGTTCTTC. Amino acid sequence: CASSVAVGLRNEQFF.

The table lists this clonotype with many counts. This chain links TRBV7-9 with TRBJ1-5; D ambiguous. Germline CDR1 and CDR2: SEHNR and FQNEAQ (reference sequence). The CDR3 contains 13 residues. The V gene lost 0 bases and the J gene lost 8 bases, with 8 bases spanning the gap. CDR3 DNA sequence: TGTGCCAGCAGCTTAGCGGGAACTGAGCCCCAGCATTTT. This sequence encodes CASSLAGTEPQHF.

Written as DNA, the CDR3 is TGCGCCAGCAGCGGAGAGGGACAGCGTACTCGGAAGTTCTTC. Its translation is CASSGEGQRTRKFF. The V and J genes are TRBV5-1 and TRBJ2-1; the match to TRBD1 covers 7 bases. Looked up from germline, CDR1 is SGHRS and CDR2 is YFSETQ. V lost 4 bases, J lost 14 bases, and 15 bases stayed unmatched. This CDR3 region has 14 residues. Full variable domain (rest looked up from reference TRBV5-1 and TRBJ2-1): KAGVTQTPRYLIKTRGQQVTLSCSPISGHRSVSWYQQTPGQGLQFLFEYFSETQRNKGNFPGRFSGRQFSNSRSEMNVSTLELGDSALYLCASSGEGQRTRKFFGPGTRLTVL.

This clonotype was detected ten times or more. This sequence joins TRBV5-1 and TRBJ2-3; D call uncertain. Trimming removed 1 base from V and 6 bases from J, with 12 bases in between. The germline gives CDR1 SGHRS, CDR2 YFSETQ. This CDR3 region has 14 residues. CDR3 sequence: CASSLSPRHDTQYF. The CDR3 region has the DNA TGCGCCAGCAGCTTGAGCCCCCGTCATGATACGCAGTATTTT.

This clonotype was seen a few times. V and J are TRBV5-6 and TRBJ2-1, with TRBD2 identical over 14 bases. This CDR3 is 21 amino acids long. The V and J ends lost 1 base and 1 base, in that order; junction bases with no gene match: 13. CDR1 is SGHDT, CDR2 YYEEEE, per germline. The CDR3 loop reads CASSLPGTSGSYGGSYNEQFF. DNA of the CDR3: TGTGCCAGCAGCTTGCCCGGGACTAGCGGGAGTTATGGTGGTTCCTACAATGAGCAGTTCTTC.

This sequence joins TRBV20-1 and TRBJ1-5; 8 nucleotides agree with TRBD1. CDR3 size: 13 residues. Trimming at V came to 2 bases and at J to 7 bases, leaving 4 bases not matched to a gene. CDR1 and CDR2 (germline): DFQATT, SNEGSKA (reference sequence). The CDR3 DNA reads TGCAGTGCTAGAAGACAGGGGCGACAGCCCCAGCATTTT. Its protein is CSARRQGRQPQHF.

This clonotype was observed a handful of times. V gene TRBV5-6 combines with J gene TRBJ2-3; 9 bases are a match to TRBD1. CDR3 length: 15 amino acids. The trim removed 0 bases at V and 5 bases at J, leaving 4 bases unmatched. CDR1 and CDR2 from the germline V gene are SGHDT and YYEEEE. DNA for the CDR3: TGTGCCAGCAGCTTGGGACAGGGGGTCTTAGATACGCAGTATTTT. This gives the protein CASSLGQGVLDTQYF.

This chain joins TRBV20-1 and TRBJ2-7; 9 bases are shared with TRBD1. Trimming took 8 bases from V and 0 from J; bases not matched to a gene: 8. This CDR3 has 14 residues. Germline loops: CDR1 DFQATT, CDR2 SNEGSKA (reference sequence). The chain's CDR3 is CSLIEDRGSYEQYF. The CDR3 DNA reads as TGCAGTTTGATCGAGGACAGGGGCTCCTACGAGCAGTACTTC.

V is TRBV27 and J is TRBJ2-6, with unresolved D. This CDR3 is 13 amino acids long. With 1 base removed from V and 13 bases from J, the gap between germline ends came to 11 bases. In germline, CDR1 is MNHEY, CDR2 SMNVEV (reference sequence). In nucleotides, the CDR3 is TGTGCCAGCAGTTTATTCTTGACCTCGGTCCTGACTTTC. It is translated as CASSLFLTSVLTF.

This chain connects TRBV9 to TRBJ2-7; TRBD2 aligns across 8 bases. The germline V gene has CDR1 SGDLS and CDR2 YYNGEE. V was clipped by 0 bases and J by 2 bases; unmatched bases: 7. The CDR3 covers 16 residues. Written as DNA, the CDR3 is TGTGCCAGCAGCGTAGACTGGACTAGCTCTCCCTACGAGCAGTACTTC. It translates to CASSVDWTSSPYEQYF.